This is a list of T cell receptor beta chains from one sample in a study of blood T cell repertoires in COVID-19. Clones were sequenced by immunoSEQ multiplex PCR, and TCRdb holds only the in-frame ones, with some missing. This sample has around 300,000 clones, with approximately 85% found just once. The source material was peripheral blood. Source of these receptors: a human donor in a cohort sampled during active COVID-19. The CDR3 runs from the conserved cysteine through the conserved F or W. The D gene is left open where the match is weak. For some rows the clone size is stated as once, few or many, or as a class when expanded; others skip it.

j_gene	v_gene	abundance	d_gene	len	CDR3nt	CDR3aa
TRBJ2-2	TRBV19	-	-	14	TGTGCCAGTAGTGTTACTAGTCAAACCGGGGAGCTGTTTTTT	CASSVTSQTGELFF
TRBJ1-2	TRBV6-5	-	TRBD1	13	TGTGCCAGCAGTCGGACAGGGGTCTATGGCTACACCTTC	CASSRTGVYGYTF
TRBJ2-3	TRBV24-1	-	TRBD2	17	TGTGCCACCAGTGATACCACTAGCGGGGGGGCCGTGGATACGCAGTATTTT	CATSDTTSGGAVDTQYF
TRBJ2-2	TRBV7-9	-	TRBD1	15	TGTGCCAGCACCCTACAGGGGTCGAACACCGGGGAGCTGTTTTTT	CASTLQGSNTGELFF
TRBJ2-1	TRBV27	-	-	13	TGTGCCAGCGGTCTCCTTCGGGGTAATGAGCAGTTCTTC	CASGLLRGNEQFF
TRBJ2-1	TRBV7-3	-	TRBD1	13	TGTGCCAGCAGCATGACAGGGGGCAATGAGCAGTTCTTC	CASSMTGGNEQFF
TRBJ1-1	TRBV12-3/TRBV12-4	-	-	13	TGTGCCAGCAGTAGAGACAGCCTGCTTGAAGCTTTCTTT	CASSRDSLLEAFF
TRBJ2-2	TRBV7-3	-	-	15	TGTGCCAGCAGCTTAACGGGCAGGGCCACCGGGGAGCTGTTTTTT	CASSLTGRATGELFF
TRBJ2-7	TRBV13	-	TRBD1	14	TGTGCCAGCAGCTTAACCAGGGGGCTCTACGAGCAGTACTTC	CASSLTRGLYEQYF
TRBJ2-2	TRBV6-5	-	-	14	TGTGCCAGCAGGCTCCTAGAGAACACCGGGGAGCTGTTTTTT	CASRLLENTGELFF
TRBJ2-3	TRBV7-3	-	TRBD1	16	TGTGCCAGTTTTGCCGGGACAGGGGGCCTGACAGATACGCAGTATTTT	CASFAGTGGLTDTQYF
TRBJ2-7	TRBV2	-	TRBD1	14	TGTGCCAGCAGTGAGGACAGGCCCTCCTACGAGCAGTACTTC	CASSEDRPSYEQYF
TRBJ2-1	TRBV2	-	TRBD1	14	TGTGCCAGCAGCGGACAGGGGGTGTCTGGTGAGCAGTTCTTC	CASSGQGVSGEQFF
TRBJ1-1	TRBV30	-	-	14	TGTGCCTGGCGCCCTTGGCAGAAGAACACTGAAGCTTTCTTT	CAWRPWQKNTEAFF
TRBJ1-5	TRBV12-3/TRBV12-4	-	-	13	TGTGCCAGCAGTTTGAAGGGGCGTCAGCCCCAGCATTTT	CASSLKGRQPQHF
TRBJ2-2	TRBV7-9	-	TRBD1	16	TGTGCCAGCAGCCGAAGAAGGGGGCAGGCCACCGGGGAGCTGTTTTTT	CASSRRRGQATGELFF
TRBJ2-7	TRBV9	-	-	15	TGTGCCAGCAGCGTAGACAATAGCGGATCCTACGAGCAGTACTTC	CASSVDNSGSYEQYF
TRBJ2-5	TRBV6-5	-	TRBD1	13	TGTGCCAGCGAAGACAGGGGCGGCGAGACCCAGTACTTC	CASEDRGGETQYF
TRBJ2-7	TRBV10-1	-	-	16	TGCGCCAGCAGGGGGGGTGTGGGCCCTAGCTCCTACGAGCAGTACTTC	CASRGGVGPSSYEQYF
TRBJ1-6	TRBV5-1	-	TRBD1	15	TGCGCCAGCAGCTTGGCCTCAGGGGGCAGTTCACCCCTCCACTTT	CASSLASGGSSPLHF
TRBJ1-3	TRBV7-7	-	-	13	TGTGCCAGCGGAACAGGGCCTGGAAACACCATATATTTT	CASGTGPGNTIYF
TRBJ2-2	TRBV5-4	-	-	16	TGTGCCAGCAGCTCTCCGCTCGGACTAAGCACCGGGGAGCTGTTTTTT	CASSSPLGLSTGELFF
TRBJ1-1	TRBV3-1/TRBV3-2	-	-	14	TGTGCCAGCAGCCCCAGGCAGGACGGGAAGAAGGCTTTCTTT	CASSPRQDGKKAFF
TRBJ2-5	TRBV3-1/TRBV3-2	few	-	14	TGTGCCAGCAGCCCGGGGGTAGGGGCGGAGACCCAGTACTTC	CASSPGVGAETQYF
TRBJ1-2	TRBV27	-	-	15	TGTGCCAGCAGTTTATCGATAACAGGGCTCGGCGGCTACACCTTC	CASSLSITGLGGYTF
TRBJ2-1	TRBV3-1/TRBV3-2	-	-	15	TGTGCCAGCAGCCAGAACTTAGACTCCTACAATGAGCAGTTCTTC	CASSQNLDSYNEQFF
TRBJ2-3	TRBV5-1	-	TRBD1	16	TGCGCCAGCAGCACCGTGGGACAGGGGCCAGCAGATACGCAGTATTTT	CASSTVGQGPADTQYF
TRBJ1-5	TRBV12-3/TRBV12-4	-	-	13	TGTGCCAGTACAGACAGGATTAATCAGCCCCAGCATTTT	CASTDRINQPQHF
TRBJ1-2	TRBV27	-	-	14	TGTGCCAGCAGTTTATCCTCGACAGGCTATGGCTACACCTTC	CASSLSSTGYGYTF
TRBJ1-1	TRBV28	-	-	12	TGTGCCAGCAGTTTAAGCAGGACTGAAGCTTTCTTT	CASSLSRTEAFF
TRBJ1-1	TRBV19	-	-	15	TGTGCCAGTAGTCCAAACAGGGTAATGAACACTGAAGCTTTCTTT	CASSPNRVMNTEAFF
TRBJ2-3	TRBV20-1	once	-	11	TGCAGTGCTACAGGCACAGATACGCAGTATTTT	CSATGTDTQYF
TRBJ2-1	TRBV29-1	-	-	14	TGCAGCGTCCTCCTTACAGGCCCCTACAATGAGCAGTTCTTC	CSVLLTGPYNEQFF
TRBJ2-6	TRBV7-3	-	-	16	TGTGCCAGCAGCCCCTACAGGGCCTCTGGGGCCAACGTCCTGACTTTC	CASSPYRASGANVLTF
TRBJ1-2	TRBV5-1	-	-	15	TGCGCCAGCAGCTTGGGACAGCCTACTAACTATGGCTACACCTTC	CASSLGQPTNYGYTF
TRBJ2-2	TRBV7-6	-	TRBD2	18	TGTGCCAGCAGCTTAGGGTCAGGACTAGCGGAAAACACCGGGGAGCTGTTTTTT	CASSLGSGLAENTGELFF
TRBJ1-6	TRBV6-5	-	TRBD1	14	TGTGCCTCAACCCCGGGACAGAATAATTCACCCCTCCACTTT	CASTPGQNNSPLHF
TRBJ2-7	TRBV6-5	few	-	15	TGTGCCAGCAGCCCCCCAATGGCAGGATCCTACGAGCAGTACTTC	CASSPPMAGSYEQYF
TRBJ1-6	TRBV19	once	-	13	TGTGCCAGTAGTCCTACCGAGAATTCACCCCTCCACTTT	CASSPTENSPLHF
TRBJ1-1	TRBV4-1	-	-	15	TGCGCCAGCAGCCGAGCGCCGGGACACCTCTTTGAAGCTTTCTTT	CASSRAPGHLFEAFF